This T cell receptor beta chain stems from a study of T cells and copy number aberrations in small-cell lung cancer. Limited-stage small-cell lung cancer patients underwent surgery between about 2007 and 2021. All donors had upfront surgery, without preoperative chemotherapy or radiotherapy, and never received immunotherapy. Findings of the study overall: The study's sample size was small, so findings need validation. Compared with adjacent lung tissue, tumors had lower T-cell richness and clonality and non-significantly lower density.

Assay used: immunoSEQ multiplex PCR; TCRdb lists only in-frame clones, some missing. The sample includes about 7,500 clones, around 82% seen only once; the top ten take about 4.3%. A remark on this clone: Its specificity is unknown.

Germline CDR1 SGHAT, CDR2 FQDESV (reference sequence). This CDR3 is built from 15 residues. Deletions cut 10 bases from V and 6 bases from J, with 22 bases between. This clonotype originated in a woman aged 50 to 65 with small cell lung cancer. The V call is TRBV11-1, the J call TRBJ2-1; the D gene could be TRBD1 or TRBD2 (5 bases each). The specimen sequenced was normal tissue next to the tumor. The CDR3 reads CATQSWGSLVNEQFF. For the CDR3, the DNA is TGTGCCACCCAAAGCTGGGGGAGCTTAGTCAATGAGCAGTTCTTC. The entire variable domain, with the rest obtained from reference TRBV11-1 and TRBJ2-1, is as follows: EAEVAQSPRYKITEKSQAVAFWCDPISGHATLYWYRQILGQGPELLVQFQDESVVDDSQLPKDRFSAERLKGVDSTLKIQPAELGDSAMYLCATQSWGSLVNEQFFGPGTRLTVL.